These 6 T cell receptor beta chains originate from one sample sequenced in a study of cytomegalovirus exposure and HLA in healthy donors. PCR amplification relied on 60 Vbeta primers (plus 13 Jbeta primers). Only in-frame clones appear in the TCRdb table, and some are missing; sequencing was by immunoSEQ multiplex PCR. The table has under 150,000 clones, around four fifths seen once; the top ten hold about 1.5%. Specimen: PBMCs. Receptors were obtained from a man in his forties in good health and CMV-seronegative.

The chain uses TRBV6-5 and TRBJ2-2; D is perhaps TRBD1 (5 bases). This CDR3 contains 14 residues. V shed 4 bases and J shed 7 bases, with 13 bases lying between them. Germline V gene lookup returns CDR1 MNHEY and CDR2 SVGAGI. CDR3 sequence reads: CASSWPRGGGELFF. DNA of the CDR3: TGTGCCAGCAGTTGGCCTAGGGGCGGCGGGGAGCTGTTTTTT.

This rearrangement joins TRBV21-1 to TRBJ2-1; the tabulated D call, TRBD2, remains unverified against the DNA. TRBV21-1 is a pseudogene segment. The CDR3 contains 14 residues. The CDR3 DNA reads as TGTGCCAGCAAGGGACTAGCGTCCTACAATGAGCAGTTCTTC. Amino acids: CASKGLASYNEQFF.

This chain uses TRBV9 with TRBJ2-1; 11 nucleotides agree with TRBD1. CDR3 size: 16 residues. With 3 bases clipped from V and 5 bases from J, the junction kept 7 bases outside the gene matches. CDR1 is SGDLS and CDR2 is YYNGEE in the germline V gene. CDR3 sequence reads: CASSEFTGQGDNEQFF. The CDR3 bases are TGTGCCAGCAGCGAATTCACGGGACAGGGGGACAATGAGCAGTTCTTC.

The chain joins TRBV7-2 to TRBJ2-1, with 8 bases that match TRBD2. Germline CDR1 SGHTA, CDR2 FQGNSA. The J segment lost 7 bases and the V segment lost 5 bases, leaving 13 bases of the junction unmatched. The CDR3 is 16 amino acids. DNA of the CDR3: TGTGCCAGCAGCCCAGGTCCGGGGGGGCCGGTAAATGAGCAGTTCTTC. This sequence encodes CASSPGPGGPVNEQFF.

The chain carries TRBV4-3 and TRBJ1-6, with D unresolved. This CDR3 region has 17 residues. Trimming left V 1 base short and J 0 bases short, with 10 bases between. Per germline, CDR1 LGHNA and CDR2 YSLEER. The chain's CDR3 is CASSQATMSSYNSPLHF. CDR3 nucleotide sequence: TGCGCCAGCAGCCAAGCTACTATGAGCTCCTATAATTCACCCCTCCACTTT.

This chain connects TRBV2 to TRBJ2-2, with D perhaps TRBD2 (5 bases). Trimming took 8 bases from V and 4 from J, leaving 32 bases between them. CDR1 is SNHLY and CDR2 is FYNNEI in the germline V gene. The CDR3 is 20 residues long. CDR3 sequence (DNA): TGTGCCAGCTTGGGGAGACGTGACAAGGCCTTCGGCGCGGTCACCGGGGAGCTGTTTTTT. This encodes CASLGRRDKAFGAVTGELFF.